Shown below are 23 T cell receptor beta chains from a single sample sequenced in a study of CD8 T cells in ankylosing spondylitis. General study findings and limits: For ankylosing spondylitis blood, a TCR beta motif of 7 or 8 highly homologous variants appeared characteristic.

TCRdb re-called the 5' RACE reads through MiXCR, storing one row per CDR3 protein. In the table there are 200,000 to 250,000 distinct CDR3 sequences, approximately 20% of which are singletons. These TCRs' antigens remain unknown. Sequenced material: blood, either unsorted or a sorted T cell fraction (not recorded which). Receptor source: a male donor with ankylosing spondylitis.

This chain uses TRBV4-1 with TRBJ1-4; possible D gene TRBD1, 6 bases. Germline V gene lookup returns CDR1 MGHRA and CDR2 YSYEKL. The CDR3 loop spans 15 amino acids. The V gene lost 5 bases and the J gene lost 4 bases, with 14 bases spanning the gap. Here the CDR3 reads CASSERQELNEKLFF. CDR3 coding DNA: TGCGCCAGCAGCGAGAGACAGGAGCTTAATGAAAAACTGTTTTTT.

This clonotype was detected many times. CDR3: CAISELGWAEQYF. The CDR3 region has the DNA TGTGCCATCAGTGAGTTGGGTTGGGCCGAGCAGTACTTC. The rearrangement uses TRBV10-3 and TRBJ2-7, with D unresolved. V shed 1 base and J shed 6 bases, with 10 bases lying between them. CDR3 length: 13 residues. The germline V gene has CDR1 ENHRY and CDR2 SYGVKD.

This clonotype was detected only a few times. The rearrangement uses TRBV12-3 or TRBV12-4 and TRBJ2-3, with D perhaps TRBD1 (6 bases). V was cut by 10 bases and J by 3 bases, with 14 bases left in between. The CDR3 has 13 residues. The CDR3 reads CATTGGLTDTQYF. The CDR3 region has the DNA TGTGCCACGACAGGAGGCCTAACAGATACGCAGTATTTT.

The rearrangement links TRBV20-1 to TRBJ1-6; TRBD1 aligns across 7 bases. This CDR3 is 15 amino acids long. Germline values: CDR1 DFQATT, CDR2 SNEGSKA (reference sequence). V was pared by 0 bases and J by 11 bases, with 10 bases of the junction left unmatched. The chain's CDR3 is CSARDPDRLGPPLHF. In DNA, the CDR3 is TGCAGTGCTAGAGACCCGGACAGGTTGGGGCCACCCCTCCACTTT.

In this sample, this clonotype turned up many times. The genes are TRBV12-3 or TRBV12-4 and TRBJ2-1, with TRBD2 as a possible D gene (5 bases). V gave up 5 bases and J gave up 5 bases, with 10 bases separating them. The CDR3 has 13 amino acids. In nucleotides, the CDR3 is TGTGCCAGCAGTACCCGGGGAGACAATGAGCAGTTCTTC. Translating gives CASSTRGDNEQFF.

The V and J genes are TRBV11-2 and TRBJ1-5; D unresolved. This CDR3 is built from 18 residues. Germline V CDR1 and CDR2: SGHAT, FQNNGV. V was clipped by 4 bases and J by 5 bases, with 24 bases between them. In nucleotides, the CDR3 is TGTGCCAGCAGCTACACCCCTCTTGAGGTAGCGTATTATCAGCCCCAGCATTTT. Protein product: CASSYTPLEVAYYQPQHF.

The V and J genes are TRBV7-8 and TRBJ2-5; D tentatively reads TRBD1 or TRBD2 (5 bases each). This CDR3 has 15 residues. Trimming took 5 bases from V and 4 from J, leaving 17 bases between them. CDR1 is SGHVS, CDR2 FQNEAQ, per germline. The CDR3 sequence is CASSPNPGTLETQYF. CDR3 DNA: TGTGCCAGCAGCCCTAACCCCGGGACCTTAGAGACCCAGTACTTC.

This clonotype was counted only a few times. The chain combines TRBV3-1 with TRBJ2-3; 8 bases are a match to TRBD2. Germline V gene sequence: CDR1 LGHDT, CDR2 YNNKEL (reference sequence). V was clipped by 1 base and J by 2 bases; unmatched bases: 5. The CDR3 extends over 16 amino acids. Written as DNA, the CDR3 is TGTGCCAGCAGCCAAGTGGTCGGGAGGGACACAGATACGCAGTATTTT. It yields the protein CASSQVVGRDTDTQYF.

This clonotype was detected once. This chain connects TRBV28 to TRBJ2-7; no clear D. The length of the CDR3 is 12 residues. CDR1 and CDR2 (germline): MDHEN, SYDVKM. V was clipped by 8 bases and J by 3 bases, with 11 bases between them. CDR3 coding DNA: TGTGCCAGCGACGGCGAACACTACGAGCAGTACTTC. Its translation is CASDGEHYEQYF.

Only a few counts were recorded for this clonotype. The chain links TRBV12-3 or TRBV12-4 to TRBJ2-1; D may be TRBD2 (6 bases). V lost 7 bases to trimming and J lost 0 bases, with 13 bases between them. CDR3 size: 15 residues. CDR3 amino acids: CASINSGNSYNEQFF. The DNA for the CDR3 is TGTGCCAGCATCAATAGCGGAAACTCCTACAATGAGCAGTTCTTC.

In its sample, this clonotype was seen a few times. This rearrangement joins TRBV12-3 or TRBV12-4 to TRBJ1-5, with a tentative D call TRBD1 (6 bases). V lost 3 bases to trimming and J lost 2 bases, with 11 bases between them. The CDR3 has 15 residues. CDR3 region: CASSFGGMGNQPQHF. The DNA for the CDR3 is TGTGCCAGCAGTTTCGGGGGCATGGGCAATCAGCCCCAGCATTTT.

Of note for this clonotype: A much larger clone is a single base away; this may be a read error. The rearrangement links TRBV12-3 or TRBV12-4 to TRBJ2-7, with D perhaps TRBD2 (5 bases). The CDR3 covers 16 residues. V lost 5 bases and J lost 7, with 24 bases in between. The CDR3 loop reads CASSPVGRADYNEQYF. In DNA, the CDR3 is TGTGCCAGCAGTCCCGTAGGTAGGGCCGACTACAATGAGCAGTACTTC.

The CDR3 loop is CASSDTGGTEAFF. The CDR3 coding sequence is TGCGCCAGCAGTGACACAGGGGGCACTGAAGCTTTCTTT. The chain employs TRBV10-2 and TRBJ1-1; TRBD1 aligns across 8 bases. This CDR3 comprises 13 residues. CDR1 WSHSY and CDR2 SAAADI come from the germline V gene. The V gene end was trimmed by 3 bases and the J gene end by 4 bases; junction bases not matched to a gene: 1.

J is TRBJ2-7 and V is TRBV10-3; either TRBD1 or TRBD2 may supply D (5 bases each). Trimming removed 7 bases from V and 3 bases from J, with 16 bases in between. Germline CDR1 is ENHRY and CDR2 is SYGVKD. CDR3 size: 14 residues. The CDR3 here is CAITDRDASYEQYF. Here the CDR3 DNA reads TGTGCCATCACGGACCGGGACGCAAGCTACGAGCAGTACTTC.

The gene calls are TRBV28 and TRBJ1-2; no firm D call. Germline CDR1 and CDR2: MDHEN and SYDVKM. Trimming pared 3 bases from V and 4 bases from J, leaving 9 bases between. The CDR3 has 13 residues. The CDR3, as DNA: TGTGCCAGCAGTTTTATGGGGAGCTATGGCTACACCTTC. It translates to CASSFMGSYGYTF.

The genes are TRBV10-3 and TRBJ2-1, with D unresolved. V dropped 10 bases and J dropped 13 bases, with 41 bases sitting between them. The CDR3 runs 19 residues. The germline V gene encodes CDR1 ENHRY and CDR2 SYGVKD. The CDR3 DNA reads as TGTGCCACCTTCTGGCAGAACCCCCGCAACCACTTCCGCTGTCAAGTCCAGTTCTTC. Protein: CATFWQNPRNHFRCQVQFF.

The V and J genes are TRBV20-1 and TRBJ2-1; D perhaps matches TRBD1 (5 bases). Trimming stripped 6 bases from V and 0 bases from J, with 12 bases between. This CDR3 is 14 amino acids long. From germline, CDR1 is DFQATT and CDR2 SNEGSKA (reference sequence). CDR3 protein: CSARQHSSYNEQFF. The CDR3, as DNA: TGCAGTGCGAGACAGCATAGCTCCTACAATGAGCAGTTCTTC.

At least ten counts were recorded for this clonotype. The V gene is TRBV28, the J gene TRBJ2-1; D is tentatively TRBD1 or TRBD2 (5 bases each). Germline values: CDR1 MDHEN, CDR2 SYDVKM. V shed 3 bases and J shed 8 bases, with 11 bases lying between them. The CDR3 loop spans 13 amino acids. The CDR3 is CASSFTGTHEQFF. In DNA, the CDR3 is TGTGCCAGCAGTTTCACCGGGACGCATGAGCAGTTCTTC.

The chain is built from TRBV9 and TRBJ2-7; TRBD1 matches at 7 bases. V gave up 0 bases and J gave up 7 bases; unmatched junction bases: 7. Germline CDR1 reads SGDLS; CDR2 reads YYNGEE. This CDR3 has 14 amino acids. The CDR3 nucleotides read TGTGCCAGCAGCGTAGGAGGGGGCTCCGGAGAGCAGTACTTC. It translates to CASSVGGGSGEQYF.

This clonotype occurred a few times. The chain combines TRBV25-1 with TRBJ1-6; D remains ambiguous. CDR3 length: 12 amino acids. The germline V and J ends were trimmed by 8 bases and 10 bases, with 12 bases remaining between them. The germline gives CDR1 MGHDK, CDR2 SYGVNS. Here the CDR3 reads CASSRAGSPLHF. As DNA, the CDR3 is TGTGCCAGCTCTCGGGCGGGGTCACCCCTCCACTTT.

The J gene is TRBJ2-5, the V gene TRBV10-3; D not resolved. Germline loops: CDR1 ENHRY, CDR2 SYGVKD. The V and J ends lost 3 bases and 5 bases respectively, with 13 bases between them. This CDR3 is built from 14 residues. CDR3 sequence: CAISDLGLGETQYF. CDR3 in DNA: TGTGCCATCAGTGATCTGGGGTTGGGGGAGACCCAGTACTTC.

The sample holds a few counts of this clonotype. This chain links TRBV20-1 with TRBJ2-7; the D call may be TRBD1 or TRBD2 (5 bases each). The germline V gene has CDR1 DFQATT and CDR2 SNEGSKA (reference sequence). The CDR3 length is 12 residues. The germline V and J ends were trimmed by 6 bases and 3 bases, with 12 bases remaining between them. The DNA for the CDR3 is TGCAGTGCAACCGGGACCAACTACGAGCAGTACTTC. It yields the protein CSATGTNYEQYF.

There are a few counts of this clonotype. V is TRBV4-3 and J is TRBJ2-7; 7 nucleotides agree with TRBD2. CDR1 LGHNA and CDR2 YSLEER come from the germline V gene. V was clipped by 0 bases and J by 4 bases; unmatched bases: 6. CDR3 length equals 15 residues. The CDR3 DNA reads TGCGCCAGCAGCCAAGATAGGCTAGCGGAATACGAGCAGTACTTC. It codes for CASSQDRLAEYEQYF.